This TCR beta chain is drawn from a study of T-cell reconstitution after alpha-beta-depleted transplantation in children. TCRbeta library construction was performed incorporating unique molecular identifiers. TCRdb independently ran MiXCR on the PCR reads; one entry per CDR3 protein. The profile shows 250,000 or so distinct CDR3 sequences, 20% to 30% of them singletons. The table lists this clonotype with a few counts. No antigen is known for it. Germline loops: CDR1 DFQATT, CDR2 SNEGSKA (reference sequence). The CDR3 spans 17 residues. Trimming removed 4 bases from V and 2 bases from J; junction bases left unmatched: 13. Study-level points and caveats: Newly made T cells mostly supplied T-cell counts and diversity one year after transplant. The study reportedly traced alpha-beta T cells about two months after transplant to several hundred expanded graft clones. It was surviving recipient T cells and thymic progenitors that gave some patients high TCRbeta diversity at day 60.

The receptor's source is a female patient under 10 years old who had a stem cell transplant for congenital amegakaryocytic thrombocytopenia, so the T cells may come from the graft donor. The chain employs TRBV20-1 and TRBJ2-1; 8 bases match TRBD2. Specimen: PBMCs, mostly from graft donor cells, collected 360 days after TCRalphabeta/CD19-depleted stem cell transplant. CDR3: CSATLNPGLVAYNEQFF. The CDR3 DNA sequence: TGCAGTGCTACTTTAAATCCGGGACTAGTCGCCTACAATGAGCAGTTCTTC.